The subject of this entry is one TCR beta chain. The antigen remains undetermined. V was clipped by 7 bases and J by 8 bases, with 12 bases between them. In germline, CDR1 is LNHDA, CDR2 SQIVND (reference sequence). This CDR3 has 12 amino acids. The source of the sample is a study of beta chain features in type 1 diabetes. Study-level findings and limits: Type 1 diabetes patients had TCRB CDR3s that were shorter (moderately but significantly so) in all four CD4+ subsets.

TCRB transcripts that were expressed got sequenced, as all of the isolated RNA had been reverse transcribed. Profiling relied on immunoSEQ multiplex PCR, and the TCRdb table lists in-frame clones only, not all of them. Of hundreds of thousands of clones detected, about an eighth appear once; the ten largest clones hold around 0.022%. V is TRBV19 and J is TRBJ1-3; D is ambiguous. The sample consisted of naive CD4+ T cells from blood. The receptor comes from a man in his late teens or twenties with type 1 diabetes. CDR3 in amino acids: CASTAAGHTIYF. As DNA, the CDR3 is TGTGCCAGTACGGCGGCAGGACACACCATATATTTT.